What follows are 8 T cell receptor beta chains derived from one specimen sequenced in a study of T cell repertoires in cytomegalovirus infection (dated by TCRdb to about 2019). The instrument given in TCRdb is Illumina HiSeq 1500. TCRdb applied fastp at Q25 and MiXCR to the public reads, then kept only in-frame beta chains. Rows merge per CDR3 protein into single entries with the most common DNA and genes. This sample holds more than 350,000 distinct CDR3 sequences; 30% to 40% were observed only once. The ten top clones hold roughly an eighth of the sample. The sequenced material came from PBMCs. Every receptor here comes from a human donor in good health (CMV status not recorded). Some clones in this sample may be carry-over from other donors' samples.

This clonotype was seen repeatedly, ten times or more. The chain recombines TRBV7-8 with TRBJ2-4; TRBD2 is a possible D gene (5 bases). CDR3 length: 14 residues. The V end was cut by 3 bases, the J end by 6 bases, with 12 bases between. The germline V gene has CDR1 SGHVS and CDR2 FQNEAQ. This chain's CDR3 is CASSFFRGPNIQYF. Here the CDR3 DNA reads TGTGCCAGCAGCTTTTTTCGGGGTCCAAACATTCAGTACTTC.

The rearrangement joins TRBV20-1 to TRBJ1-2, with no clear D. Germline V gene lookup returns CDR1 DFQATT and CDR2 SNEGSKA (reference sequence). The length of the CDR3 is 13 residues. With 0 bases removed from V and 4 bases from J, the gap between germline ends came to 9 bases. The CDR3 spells CSARDQQSYGYTF. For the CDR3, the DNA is TGCAGTGCTAGAGATCAACAGAGCTATGGCTACACCTTC.

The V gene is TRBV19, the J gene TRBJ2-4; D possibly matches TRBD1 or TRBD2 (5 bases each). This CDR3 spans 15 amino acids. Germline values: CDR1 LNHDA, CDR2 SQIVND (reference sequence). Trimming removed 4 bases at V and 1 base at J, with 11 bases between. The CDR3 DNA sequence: TGTGCCAGTAGTACCACGGGGACGGCCAAAAACATTCAGTACTTC. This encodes CASSTTGTAKNIQYF.

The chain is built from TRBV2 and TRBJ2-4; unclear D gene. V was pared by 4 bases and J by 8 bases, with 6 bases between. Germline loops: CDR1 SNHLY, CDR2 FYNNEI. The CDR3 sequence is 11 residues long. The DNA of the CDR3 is TGTGCCAGCAGTGGAGGAGACATTCAGTACTTC. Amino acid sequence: CASSGGDIQYF.

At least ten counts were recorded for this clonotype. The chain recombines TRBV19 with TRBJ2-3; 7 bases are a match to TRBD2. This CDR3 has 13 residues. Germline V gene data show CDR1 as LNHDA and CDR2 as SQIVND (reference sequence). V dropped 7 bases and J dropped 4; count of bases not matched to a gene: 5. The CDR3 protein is CASTGGGADTQYF. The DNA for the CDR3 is TGTGCCAGTACCGGCGGGGGTGCAGATACGCAGTATTTT.

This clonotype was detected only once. The CDR3: CASSRLGEGLSGNGNQPQHF. DNA of the CDR3: TGTGCCAGCAGCCGACTTGGAGAGGGGTTATCGGGTAATGGCAATCAGCCCCAGCATTTT. The rearrangement links TRBV6-6 to TRBJ1-5; tentatively, D is TRBD1 (5 bases). The CDR3 is made up of 20 amino acids. V was shortened by 6 bases and J by 2 bases, with 29 bases between the two germline ends. The germline V gene has CDR1 MNHNY and CDR2 SVGAGI (reference sequence).

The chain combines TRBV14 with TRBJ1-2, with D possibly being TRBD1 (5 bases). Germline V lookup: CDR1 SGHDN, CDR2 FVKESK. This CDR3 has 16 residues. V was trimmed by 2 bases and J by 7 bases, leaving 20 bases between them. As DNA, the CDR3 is TGTGCCAGCAGCCAAAAGAACGAGGGGCCCTATAGTGGCTACACCTTC. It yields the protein CASSQKNEGPYSGYTF.

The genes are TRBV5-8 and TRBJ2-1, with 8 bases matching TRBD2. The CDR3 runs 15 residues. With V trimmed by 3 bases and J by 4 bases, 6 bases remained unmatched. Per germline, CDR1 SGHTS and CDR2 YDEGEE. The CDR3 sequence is CASSSAGARYNEQFF. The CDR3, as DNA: TGTGCCAGCAGCTCAGCGGGGGCACGATACAATGAGCAGTTCTTC.